Sequencing of this TCR beta chain was carried out in a study of T cell repertoires in cytomegalovirus infection. Study as a whole: CMV epitopes in the study were HLA-C-restricted (recently identified) and HLA-B-restricted (well studied). Study-wide results and limits: Cumulative public TCR beta family frequency identified carriers of CMV plus the relevant HLA.

Using its own MiXCR run on the reads, TCRdb lists one record per CDR3 protein. Seen here are about 900,000 distinct CDR3 sequences, less than 35% observed once, and the top ten hold 11% to 15%. This clonotype was observed at least ten times. Its target is not known. V dropped 3 bases and J dropped 3 bases, with 8 bases sitting between them. CDR1 is SEHNR, CDR2 FQNEAQ, per germline (reference sequence). This CDR3 is 13 amino acids long. The rearrangement links TRBV7-9 to TRBJ2-5; no firm D call. The source of this sequence is a human donor in good health (CMV status not recorded). Some clones in this sample may be carry-over from other donors' samples. Here the sequenced sample was cultured CD8+ T cells from PBMCs, taken from culture after CMV antigen stimulation. This CDR3 is CASSLWAEETQYF. The CDR3 region has the DNA TGTGCCAGCAGCTTGTGGGCCGAAGAGACCCAGTACTTC.